The 30 T cell receptor beta chains below come from one sample, sequenced in a study of shared clonotypes between healthy human individuals. Libraries were prepared by immunoSEQ multiplex PCR; TCRdb keeps only in-frame clonotypes and omits some of them. The repertoire holds about 1.1 million clones, with around 78% as singletons. The sample taken for sequencing was memory CD4+ T cells from PBMCs. Noted subset: CD45RA-negative fraction. These receptors were taken from a man younger than 30 in good health. Some clones in this sample may be carry-over from other donors' samples.

V is TRBV2 and J is TRBJ2-1, with 7 bases that match TRBD2. After removal of 7 bases from V and 0 bases from J, the junction contained 9 bases not matched to a gene. Germline assignment: CDR1 SNHLY and CDR2 FYNNEI. The CDR3 has 16 amino acids. CDR3 in amino acids: CASKTEGRASYNEQFF. DNA for the CDR3: TGTGCCAGCAAGACGGAGGGGAGGGCCTCCTACAATGAGCAGTTCTTC.

The V and J genes are TRBV14 and TRBJ2-1, with 9 bases that match TRBD2. The CDR3 runs to 17 residues. CDR1 is SGHDN, CDR2 FVKESK, per germline. V lost 2 bases, J lost 4 bases, and 9 bases stayed unmatched. Written as DNA, the CDR3 is TGTGCCAGCAGCCAACGCACCGGGACTAGCTTTTACAATGAGCAGTTCTTC. Its translation: CASSQRTGTSFYNEQFF.

This chain joins TRBV10-2 and TRBJ2-3; 8 bases are shared with TRBD2. CDR1 is WSHSY, CDR2 SAAADI, per germline. Unmatched junction bases numbered 2, after V lost 6 bases and J lost 0 bases. The CDR3 totals 14 residues. The CDR3 nucleotides are TGCGCCAGCAGACCTAGCGGGAGCACAGATACGCAGTATTTT. Amino acid sequence: CASRPSGSTDTQYF.

The V and J genes are TRBV19 and TRBJ1-2; perhaps TRBD1 as D (5 bases). V lost 5 bases to trimming and J lost 4 bases, with 11 bases between them. Germline CDR1 and CDR2: LNHDA and SQIVND (reference sequence). This CDR3 is 13 amino acids long. This CDR3 reads CASSQSGAYGYTF. The CDR3 bases are TGTGCCAGTAGTCAGTCCGGGGCCTATGGCTACACCTTC.

This chain connects TRBV7-6 to TRBJ2-1; 8 bases agree with TRBD2. From germline, CDR1 is SGHVS and CDR2 FNYEAQ. The CDR3 loop spans 18 amino acids. V lost 5 bases, J lost 0 bases, and 12 bases stayed unmatched. CDR3 in DNA: TGTGCCAGCAGCCAATTTGTATGGAGCGGGAGCTCCTACAATGAGCAGTTCTTC. Translated: CASSQFVWSGSSYNEQFF.

This clone showed up just a few times. The rearrangement uses TRBV28 and TRBJ2-7; D gene uncertain. The CDR3 runs 13 residues. V was cut by 8 bases and J by 2 bases, with 13 bases left in between. Per germline, CDR1 MDHEN and CDR2 SYDVKM. The CDR3 nucleotides read TGTGCCAGCGCCACCGGGCAGCCCTACGAGCAGTACTTC. Translation: CASATGQPYEQYF. The full variable domain, in which reference TRBV28 and TRBJ2-7 provide the parts outside the CDR3, is DVKVTQSSRYLVKRTGEKVFLECVQDMDHENMFWYRQDPGLGLRLIYFSYDVKMKEKGDIPEGYSVSREKKERFSLILESASTNQTSMYLCASATGQPYEQYFGPGTRLTVT.

This clone was seen a single time. This sequence joins TRBV15 and TRBJ1-2; possible D gene TRBD1, 6 bases. The germline CDR1 and CDR2 sequences are LNHNV and YYDKDF (reference sequence). There are 14 residues in the CDR3. The germline V and J ends were trimmed by 0 bases and 8 bases, with 13 bases remaining between them. The DNA of the CDR3 is TGTGCCACCAGCAGAGACCCGACAGGTCTCGGCTACACCTTC. Its translation is CATSRDPTGLGYTF.

This clone was found a few times. The chain couples TRBV5-1 to TRBJ2-4, with D perhaps matching TRBD1 or TRBD2 (5 bases each). This CDR3 region has 12 residues. Per germline, CDR1 SGHRS and CDR2 YFSETQ. Trimming cost V 7 bases and J 8 bases, with 13 bases left between them. This chain's CDR3 is CASHHQGDIQYF. The CDR3 coding sequence is TGCGCCAGCCATCACCAGGGAGACATTCAGTACTTC.

V and J are TRBV12-2 and TRBJ2-3; the table calls TRBD1, which could not be checked here. TRBV12-2 corresponds to a pseudogene. The CDR3 consists of 13 residues. The CDR3 reads CASRLNTTDTQYF. CDR3 coding DNA: TGTGCAAGTCGCTTAAACACAACAGATACGCAGTATTTT.

At least ten counts were recorded for this clone. CDR3 sequence: CASRQSGTRYNEQFF. The CDR3 DNA sequence: TGTGCCAGCAGACAGTCCGGGACCAGATACAATGAGCAGTTCTTC. The chain joins TRBV13 to TRBJ2-1; D tentatively reads TRBD1 or TRBD2 (5 bases each). Trimming left V 6 bases short and J 4 bases short, with 16 bases between. Germline CDR1 and CDR2: PRHDT and FYEKMQ (reference sequence). This CDR3 region has 15 residues.

As to this clone: A much larger clone lies one base from this, so it may be a read error. The V gene is TRBV30, the J gene TRBJ2-7; D call uncertain. Germline loops: CDR1 GTSNPN, CDR2 SVGIG (reference sequence). The CDR3 consists of 15 residues. With 7 bases removed from V and 2 bases from J, the gap between germline ends came to 21 bases. The CDR3, as DNA: TGTGCCTTAGCCTTGGGCCAGATAGTGGCCTACGAGCAGTACTTC. Residues: CALALGQIVAYEQYF. The variable domain in full, completed from reference TRBV30 and TRBJ2-7, reads SQTIHQWPATLVQPVGSPLSLECTVEGTSNPNLYWYRQAAGRGLQLLFYSVGIGQISSEVPQNLSASRPQDRQFILSSKKLLLSDSGFYLCALALGQIVAYEQYFGPGTRLTVT.

The genes are TRBV5-4 and TRBJ2-7; perhaps TRBD1 as D (6 bases). This CDR3 contains 15 residues. V was cut by 0 bases and J by 2 bases, with 12 bases left in between. CDR1 and CDR2 from the germline V gene are SGHNT and YYREEE (reference sequence). The CDR3 DNA is TGTGCCAGCAGCTTGGGTTCTACAGGGCCCTACGAGCAGTACTTC. It encodes CASSLGSTGPYEQYF.

V gene TRBV7-8 combines with J gene TRBJ2-5; TRBD2 agrees at 8 bases. Germline lookup yields CDR1 SGHVS and CDR2 FQNEAQ. Trimming at V came to 2 bases and at J to 4 bases, leaving 9 bases not matched to a gene. CDR3 size: 16 residues. CDR3 nucleotides: TGTGCCAGCAGCTTAAGTTGGTGGGGACTAGGAGAGACCCAGTACTTC. It codes for CASSLSWWGLGETQYF.

The rearrangement joins TRBV28 to TRBJ2-5; 8 bases fit TRBD1. V dropped 4 bases and J dropped 5; count of bases not matched to a gene: 6. Germline V lookup: CDR1 MDHEN, CDR2 SYDVKM. This CDR3 contains 14 residues. The CDR3 DNA is TGTGCCAGCAGTTCCGGACAGGGCGTGGAGACCCAGTACTTC. It encodes CASSSGQGVETQYF.

This chain links TRBV28 with TRBJ1-2; D is undetermined. The germline V gene has CDR1 MDHEN and CDR2 SYDVKM. Deletions cut 11 bases from V and 4 bases from J, with 8 bases between. The CDR3 totals 10 residues. The CDR3 DNA reads TGTGCCGTGGGTGCCTATGGCTACACCTTC. It yields the protein CAVGAYGYTF.

The chain joins TRBV2 to TRBJ2-3; D gene ambiguous. The V and J ends lost 0 bases and 4 bases respectively, with 8 bases between them. The length of the CDR3 is 14 residues. The germline V gene encodes CDR1 SNHLY and CDR2 FYNNEI. CDR3 residues: CASSEALSADTQYF. Here the CDR3 DNA reads TGTGCCAGCAGTGAAGCGCTTTCCGCAGATACGCAGTATTTT.

The chain recombines TRBV2 with TRBJ1-3, with 7 bases fitting TRBD1. CDR1 is SNHLY, CDR2 FYNNEI, per germline. V gave up 5 bases and J gave up 3 bases; unmatched junction bases: 4. There are 14 residues in the CDR3. For the CDR3, the DNA is TGTGCCAGCAGTCCCAGACAGGGTGGAAACACCATATATTTT. Amino acid sequence: CASSPRQGGNTIYF.

This chain uses TRBV28 with TRBJ1-2; D possibly corresponds to TRBD1 (6 bases). In germline, CDR1 is MDHEN, CDR2 SYDVKM. V shed 5 bases and J shed 3 bases, with 10 bases lying between them. The CDR3 extends over 13 amino acids. In DNA, the CDR3 is TGTGCCAGCAGTCTGGGGACACACTATGGCTACACCTTC. Translated, it gives CASSLGTHYGYTF.

This clone was seen a handful of times. The rearrangement joins TRBV10-3 to TRBJ2-7; D remains unclear. This CDR3 contains 13 residues. Trimming removed 6 bases at V and 1 base at J, with 10 bases between. Germline V gene lookup returns CDR1 ENHRY and CDR2 SYGVKD. The CDR3 reads CAIRSSESYEQYF. In nucleotides, the CDR3 is TGTGCCATCAGATCATCAGAGTCCTACGAGCAGTACTTC.

The chain carries TRBV4-2 and TRBJ2-3, with 7 bases identical to TRBD2. CDR3 size: 16 residues. Trimming removed 0 bases from V and 4 bases from J; junction bases left unmatched: 7. CDR1 is LGHNA and CDR2 is YNFKEQ in the germline V gene. This chain's CDR3 is CASSQDMAGESDTQYF. The CDR3 nucleotides are TGTGCCAGCAGCCAAGATATGGCGGGAGAGTCAGATACGCAGTATTTT.

The sample holds many counts of this clone. The same CDR3 is also encoded by other DNA sequences in this sample. The chain joins TRBV30 to TRBJ1-1; 7 bases are a match to TRBD1. The V and J ends lost 0 bases and 5 bases, in that order; junction bases with no gene match: 3. Per germline, CDR1 GTSNPN and CDR2 SVGIG (reference sequence). This CDR3 is 13 amino acids long. The DNA for the CDR3 is TGTGCCTGGAGTGTACAGGGGAGGACTGAAGCTTTCTTT. Its protein product is CAWSVQGRTEAFF.

The CDR3 DNA sequence: TGTGCCAGCAGCGGTGGACAGGTTGGCGGGGGCAATCAGCCCCAGCATTTT. Its protein is CASSGGQVGGGNQPQHF. The V gene is TRBV2, the J gene TRBJ1-5, with 7 bases matching TRBD1. The CDR3 is 17 amino acids. The J segment lost 2 bases and the V segment lost 6 bases, leaving 13 bases of the junction unmatched. Germline CDR1 and CDR2: SNHLY and FYNNEI.

Remarks on this clone: This likely reflects a read error, since a far larger clone is one base away. The rearrangement uses TRBV29-1 and TRBJ1-1; D remains unclear. The germline gives CDR1 SQVTM, CDR2 ANQGSEA. Trimming stripped 6 bases from V and 1 base from J, with 12 bases between. This CDR3 is built from 13 residues. CDR3 loop: CSVTIGRNTEAFF. DNA for the CDR3: TGCAGCGTGACGATAGGGCGGAACACTGAAGCTTTCTTT.

This chain links TRBV7-3 with TRBJ2-3, with D unresolved. The germline CDR1 and CDR2 sequences are SGHTA and FQGTGA. The CDR3 consists of 14 residues. The ends were cut back, 2 bases at V and 9 bases at J, with 15 bases in the middle. The CDR3 spells CASSLASPTQTQYF. DNA for the CDR3: TGTGCCAGCAGCTTAGCGTCACCGACTCAAACGCAGTATTTT.

This chain connects TRBV4-1 to TRBJ2-7; a possible D gene is TRBD2 (6 bases). Germline V lookup: CDR1 MGHRA, CDR2 YSYEKL. The germline V and J ends were trimmed by 1 base and 3 bases, with 10 bases remaining between them. The CDR3 consists of 14 residues. DNA of the CDR3: TGCGCCAGCAGCCAAGGGACTATCGACTACGAGCAGTACTTC. Its protein product is CASSQGTIDYEQYF.

J is TRBJ2-1 and V is TRBV7-9, with 7 bases fitting TRBD1. Germline values: CDR1 SEHNR, CDR2 FQNEAQ (reference sequence). CDR3 length: 14 amino acids. V shed 2 bases and J 7 bases; nucleotides not matched to a gene: 5. The CDR3 region is CASSLWGTENEQFF. The CDR3 DNA is TGTGCCAGCAGCTTATGGGGGACAGAAAATGAGCAGTTCTTC.

This clone occurred many times. This rearrangement joins TRBV6-6 to TRBJ2-4, with 9 bases aligning to TRBD2. CDR1 and CDR2 from the germline V gene are MNHNY and SVGAGI (reference sequence). CDR3 length: 14 residues. The V and J ends lost 4 bases and 7 bases, in that order; junction bases with no gene match: 5. CDR3 coding DNA: TGTGCCAGCAGTTCCAGCGGGAGGACTAACATTCAGTACTTC. It translates to CASSSSGRTNIQYF.

As regards this clone: With a much larger clone just one base away, this may be a read error. Other nucleotide sequences in the sample specify the same CDR3. The genes are TRBV7-2 and TRBJ2-7; D remains unclear. The germline V and J ends were trimmed by 3 bases and 3 bases, with 6 bases remaining between them. The germline CDR1 and CDR2 sequences are SGHTA and FQGNSA. The CDR3 is made up of 12 amino acids. CDR3 bases: TGTGCCAGCAGCTTGCAAGGCTACGAGCAGTACTTC. Protein product: CASSLQGYEQYF.

The chain carries TRBV7-9 and TRBJ2-7; 8 bases are shared with TRBD1. Germline-derived CDR1 and CDR2 are SEHNR and FQNEAQ (reference sequence). V shed 5 bases, J shed 3 bases, and the junction held 6 bases outside the gene matches. The CDR3 consists of 14 residues. The CDR3 loop is CASSRTGLNYEQYF. CDR3 nucleotide sequence: TGTGCCAGCAGCAGGACAGGGTTAAACTACGAGCAGTACTTC.

This chain joins TRBV19 and TRBJ1-4, with D maybe TRBD1 (6 bases). The V end lost 5 bases, the J end lost 0 bases, and 10 bases lay between the germline ends. Looked up from germline, CDR1 is LNHDA and CDR2 is SQIVND (reference sequence). This CDR3 contains 15 residues. The CDR3 here is CASSLPGATNEKLFF. The CDR3 bases are TGTGCCAGTAGTCTCCCAGGGGCAACTAATGAAAAACTGTTTTTT. Using reference TRBV19 and TRBJ1-4 for the parts outside the CDR3, the full variable domain is DGGITQSPKYLFRKEGQNVTLSCEQNLNHDAMYWYRQDPGQGLRLIYYSQIVNDFQKGDIAEGYSVSREKKESFPLTVTSAQKNPTAFYLCASSLPGATNEKLFFGSGTQLSVL.